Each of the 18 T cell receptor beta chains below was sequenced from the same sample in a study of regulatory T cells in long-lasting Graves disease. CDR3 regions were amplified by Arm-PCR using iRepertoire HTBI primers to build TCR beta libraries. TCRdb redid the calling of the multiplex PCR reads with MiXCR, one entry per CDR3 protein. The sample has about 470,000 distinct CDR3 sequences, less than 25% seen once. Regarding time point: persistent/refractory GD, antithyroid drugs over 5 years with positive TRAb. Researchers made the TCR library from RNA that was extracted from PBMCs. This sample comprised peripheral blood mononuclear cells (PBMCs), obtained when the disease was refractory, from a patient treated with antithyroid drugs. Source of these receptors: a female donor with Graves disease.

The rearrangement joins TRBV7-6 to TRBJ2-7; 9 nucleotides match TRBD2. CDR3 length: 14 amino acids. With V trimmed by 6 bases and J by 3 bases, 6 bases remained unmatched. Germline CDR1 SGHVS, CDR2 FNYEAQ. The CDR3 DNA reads TGTGCCAGCAGACCTAGCGGGACTATCTACGAGCAGTACTTC. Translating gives CASRPSGTIYEQYF. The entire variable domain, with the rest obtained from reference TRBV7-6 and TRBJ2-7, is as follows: GAGVSQSPRYKVTKRGQDVALRCDPISGHVSLYWYRQALGQGPEFLTYFNYEAQQDKSGLPNDRFSAERPEGSISTLTIQRTEQRDSAMYRCASRPSGTIYEQYFGPGTRLTVT.

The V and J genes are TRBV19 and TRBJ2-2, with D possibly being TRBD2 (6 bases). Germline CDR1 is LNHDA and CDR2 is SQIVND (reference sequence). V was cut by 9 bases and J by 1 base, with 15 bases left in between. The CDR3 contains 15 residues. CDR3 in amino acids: CASRAGLLNTGELFF. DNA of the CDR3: TGTGCCAGCCGGGCGGGACTTCTGAACACCGGGGAGCTGTTTTTT.

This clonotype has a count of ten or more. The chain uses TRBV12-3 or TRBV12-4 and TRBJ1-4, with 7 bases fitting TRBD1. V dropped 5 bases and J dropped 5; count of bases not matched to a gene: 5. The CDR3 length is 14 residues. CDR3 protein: CASSPGTVNEKLFF. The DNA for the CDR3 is TGTGCCAGCAGTCCCGGGACAGTCAATGAAAAACTGTTTTTT.

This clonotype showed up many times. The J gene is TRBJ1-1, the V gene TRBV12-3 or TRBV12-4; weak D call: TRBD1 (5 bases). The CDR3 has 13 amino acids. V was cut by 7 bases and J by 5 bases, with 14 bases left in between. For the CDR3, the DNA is TGTGCCAGCACGGAGGGGCCGGGGACTGAAGCTTTCTTT. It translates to CASTEGPGTEAFF.

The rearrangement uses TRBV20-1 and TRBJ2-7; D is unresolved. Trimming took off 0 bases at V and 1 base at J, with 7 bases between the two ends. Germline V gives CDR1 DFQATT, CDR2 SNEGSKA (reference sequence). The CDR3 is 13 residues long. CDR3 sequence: CSARDTHSYEQYF. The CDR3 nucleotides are TGCAGTGCTAGAGACACTCATTCCTACGAGCAGTACTTC.

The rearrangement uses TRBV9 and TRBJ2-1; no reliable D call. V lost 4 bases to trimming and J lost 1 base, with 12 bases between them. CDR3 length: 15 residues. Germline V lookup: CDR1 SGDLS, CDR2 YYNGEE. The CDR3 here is CASSLDQWSYNEQFF. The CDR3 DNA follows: TGTGCCAGCAGCTTAGACCAGTGGTCCTACAATGAGCAGTTCTTC.

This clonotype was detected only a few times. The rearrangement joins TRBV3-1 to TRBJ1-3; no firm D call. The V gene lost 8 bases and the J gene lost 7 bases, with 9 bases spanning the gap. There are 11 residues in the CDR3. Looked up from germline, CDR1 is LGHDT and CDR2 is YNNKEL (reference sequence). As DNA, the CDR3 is TGTGCCAGCGGAACTCCGAACACCATATATTTT. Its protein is CASGTPNTIYF.

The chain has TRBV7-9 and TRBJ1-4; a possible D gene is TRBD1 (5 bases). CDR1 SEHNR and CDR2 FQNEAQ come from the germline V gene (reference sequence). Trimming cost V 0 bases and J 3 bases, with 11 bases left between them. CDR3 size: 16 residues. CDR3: CASSLAETGPNEKLFF. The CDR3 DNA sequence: TGTGCCAGCAGCTTAGCTGAAACGGGGCCTAATGAAAAACTGTTTTTT.

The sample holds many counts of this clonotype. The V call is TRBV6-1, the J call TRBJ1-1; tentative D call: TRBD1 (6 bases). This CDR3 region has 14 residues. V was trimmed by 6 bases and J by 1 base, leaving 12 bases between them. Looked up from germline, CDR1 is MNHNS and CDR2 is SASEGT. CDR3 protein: CASRVRGQNTEAFF. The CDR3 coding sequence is TGTGCCAGCAGGGTAAGGGGACAGAACACTGAAGCTTTCTTT.

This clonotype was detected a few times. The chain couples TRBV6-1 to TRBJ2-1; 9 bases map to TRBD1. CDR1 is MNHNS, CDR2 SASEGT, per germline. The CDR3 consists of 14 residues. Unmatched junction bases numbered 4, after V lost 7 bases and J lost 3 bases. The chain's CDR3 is CASKRDRVYNEQFF. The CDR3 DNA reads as TGTGCCAGCAAGAGGGACAGGGTCTACAATGAGCAGTTCTTC.

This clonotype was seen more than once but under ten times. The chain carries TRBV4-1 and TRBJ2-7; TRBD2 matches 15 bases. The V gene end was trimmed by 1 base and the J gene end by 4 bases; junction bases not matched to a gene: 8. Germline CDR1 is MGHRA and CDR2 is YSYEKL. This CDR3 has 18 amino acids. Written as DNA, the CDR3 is TGCGCCAGCAGCCAAGCCCCCGGGACTAGCGGGAGGTCGTACGAGCAGTACTTC. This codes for CASSQAPGTSGRSYEQYF.

The CDR3 protein is CSVELAGFYEQYF. CDR3 DNA sequence: TGCAGCGTTGAACTAGCGGGATTCTACGAGCAGTACTTC. This chain connects TRBV29-1 to TRBJ2-7, with TRBD2 matching over 9 bases. Germline values: CDR1 SQVTM, CDR2 ANQGSEA. This CDR3 is built from 13 residues. The V segment lost 2 bases and the J segment 3 bases; nucleotides outside the gene matches: 2.

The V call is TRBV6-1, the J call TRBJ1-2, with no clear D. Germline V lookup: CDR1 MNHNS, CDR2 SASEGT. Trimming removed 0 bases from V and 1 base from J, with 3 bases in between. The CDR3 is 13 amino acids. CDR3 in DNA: TGTGCCAGCAGTGAAGCCTTTAACTATGGCTACACCTTC. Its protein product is CASSEAFNYGYTF.

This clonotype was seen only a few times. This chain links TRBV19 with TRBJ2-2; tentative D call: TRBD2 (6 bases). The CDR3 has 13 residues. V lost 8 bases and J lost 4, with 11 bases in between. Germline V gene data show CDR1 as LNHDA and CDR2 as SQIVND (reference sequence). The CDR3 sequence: CASFSGLTGELFF. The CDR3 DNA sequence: TGTGCCAGTTTCTCGGGACTCACCGGGGAGCTGTTTTTT.

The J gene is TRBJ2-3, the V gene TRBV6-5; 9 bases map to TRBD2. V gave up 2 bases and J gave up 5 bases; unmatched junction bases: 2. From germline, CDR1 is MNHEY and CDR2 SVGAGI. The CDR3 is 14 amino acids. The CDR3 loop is CASSYGGREDTQYF. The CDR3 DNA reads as TGTGCCAGCAGTTACGGCGGGAGGGAAGATACGCAGTATTTT.

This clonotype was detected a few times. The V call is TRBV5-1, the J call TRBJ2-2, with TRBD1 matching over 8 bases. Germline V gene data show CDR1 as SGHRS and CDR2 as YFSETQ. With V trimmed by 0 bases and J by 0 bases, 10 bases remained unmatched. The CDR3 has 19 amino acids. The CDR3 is CASSLVSTGGRANTGELFF. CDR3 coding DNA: TGCGCCAGCAGCTTGGTGTCTACAGGGGGAAGGGCGAACACCGGGGAGCTGTTTTTT.

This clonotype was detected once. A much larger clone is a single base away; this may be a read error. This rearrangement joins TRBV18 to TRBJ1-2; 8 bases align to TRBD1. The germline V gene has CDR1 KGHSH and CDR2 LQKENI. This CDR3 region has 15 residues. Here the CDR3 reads CAGSSLGTGLGGYTF. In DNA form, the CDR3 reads TGTGCCGGCTCATCCCTCGGGACAGGTTTAGGTGGCTACACCTTC.

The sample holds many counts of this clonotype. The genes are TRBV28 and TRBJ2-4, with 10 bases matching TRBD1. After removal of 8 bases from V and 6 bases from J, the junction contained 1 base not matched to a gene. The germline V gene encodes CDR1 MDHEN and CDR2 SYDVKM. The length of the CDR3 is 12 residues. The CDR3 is CASRTGGNIQYF. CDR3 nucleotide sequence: TGTGCCAGCCGGACAGGGGGAAACATTCAGTACTTC.